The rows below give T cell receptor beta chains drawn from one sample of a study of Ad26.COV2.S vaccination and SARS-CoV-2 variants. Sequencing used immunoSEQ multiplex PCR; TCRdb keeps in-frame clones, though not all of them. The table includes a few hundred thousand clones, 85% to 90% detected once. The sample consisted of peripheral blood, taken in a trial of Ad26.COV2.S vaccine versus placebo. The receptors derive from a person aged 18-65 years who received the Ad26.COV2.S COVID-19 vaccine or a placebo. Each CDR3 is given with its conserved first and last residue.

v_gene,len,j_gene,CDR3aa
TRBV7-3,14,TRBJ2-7,CASSIKQGSYEQYF
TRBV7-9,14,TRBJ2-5,CASSLATGQETQYF
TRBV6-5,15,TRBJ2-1,CASRIQGSTYNEQFF
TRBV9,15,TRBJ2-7,CASSVGGTSSAEQYF
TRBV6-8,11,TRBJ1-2,CASEGYRGYTF
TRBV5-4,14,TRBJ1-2,CASSLGGADYGYTF
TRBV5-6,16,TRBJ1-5,CASSLAGPMSNQPQHF
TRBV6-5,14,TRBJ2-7,CASSTAFGSYEQYF
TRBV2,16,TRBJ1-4,CASSGWKGLPNEKLFF
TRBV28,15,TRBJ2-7,CASSLPGAYSYEQYF
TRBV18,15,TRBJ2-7,CASSPPGAEYYEQYF
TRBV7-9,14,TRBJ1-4,CASSLAGGNEKLFF
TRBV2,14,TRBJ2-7,CASSTQGPNYEQYF
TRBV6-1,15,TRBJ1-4,CASSDHEGWNEKLFF
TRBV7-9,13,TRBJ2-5,CASGWEGQETQYF
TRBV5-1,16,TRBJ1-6,CASSLDRLEGNSPLHF
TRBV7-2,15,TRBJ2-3,CASSPFSQSTDTQYF
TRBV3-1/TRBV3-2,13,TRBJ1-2,CASGQGSAYGYTF
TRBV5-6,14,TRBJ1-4,CASSLPAGSEKLFF
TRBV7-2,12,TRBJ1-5,CASSFYGQPQHF
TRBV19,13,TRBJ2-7,CASSPGYSYEQYF
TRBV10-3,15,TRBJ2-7,CAISEGLAGAYEQYF
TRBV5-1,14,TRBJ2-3,CASSLGGDLDTQYF
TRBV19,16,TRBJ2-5,CASSIGGRVWRETQYF
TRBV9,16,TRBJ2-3,CASSVIAGVSTDTQYF
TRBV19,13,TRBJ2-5,CASTQDREETQYF
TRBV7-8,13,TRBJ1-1,CASSFRENTEAFF
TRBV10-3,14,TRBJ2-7,CAISEATQGNEQYF
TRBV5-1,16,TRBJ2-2,CASSFGWEGNTGELFF
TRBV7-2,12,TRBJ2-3,CASSRRTDTQYF
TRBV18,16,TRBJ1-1,CASSPRQGGMNTEAFF
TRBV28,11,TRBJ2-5,CASGDRETQYF
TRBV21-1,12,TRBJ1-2,CASSKDNYGYTF
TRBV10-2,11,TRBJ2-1,CASSEAHEQFF
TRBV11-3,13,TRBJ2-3,CASSLGGAGTQYF
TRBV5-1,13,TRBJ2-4,CASSLGGKNIQYF
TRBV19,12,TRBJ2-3,CASSQGADTQYF
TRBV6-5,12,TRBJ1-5,CASRGSNQPQHF
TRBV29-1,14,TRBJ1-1,CSVINRGLNTEAFF
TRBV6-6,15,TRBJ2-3,CASRAAGVSTDTQYF
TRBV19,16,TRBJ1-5,CASSRVQGRSNQPQHF
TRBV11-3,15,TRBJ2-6,CASSLQSPGANVLTF
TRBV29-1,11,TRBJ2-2,CSSKVPGELFF
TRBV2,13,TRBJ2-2,CASMEGNTGELFF
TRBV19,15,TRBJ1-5,CASRTTEYSNQPQHF
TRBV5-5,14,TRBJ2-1,CASSPDGNRDEQFF
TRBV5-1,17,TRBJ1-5,CASFLMAGLYSNQPQHF
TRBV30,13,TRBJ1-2,CAWTMRGGNGYTF
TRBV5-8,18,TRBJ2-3,CASSLYASGGPSTDTQYF
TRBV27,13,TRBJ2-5,CASRRLRQETQYF
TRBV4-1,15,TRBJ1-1,CASSLLDRGLTEAFF
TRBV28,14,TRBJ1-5,CASSLGQDNQPQHF
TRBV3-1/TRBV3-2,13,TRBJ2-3,CASSHTLVDTQYF
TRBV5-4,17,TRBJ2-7,CASSLYSGQGVFDEQYF